This T cell receptor (beta chain) originates from a study of Graves' ophthalmopathy and Graves' hyperthyroidism (dated by TCRdb to 2017 to 2018). General notes on the study: Peripheral blood samples were taken at the time of initial diagnosis, before any treatment was given. The study used signatures of the TCR beta repertoire to tell Graves' ophthalmopathy apart from Graves' hyperthyroidism and to predict which patients would progress to ophthalmopathy. In total, 135 blood samples were TCR-sequenced: 40 to 45 ophthalmopathy, roughly 77 hyperthyroidism and about 17 hyperthyroidism-to-ophthalmopathy patients. A discovery set of 100 patients (around 45 ophthalmopathy, approximately 58 stable hyperthyroidism) was enrolled to explore V-J signatures distinguishing ophthalmopathy from hyperthyroidism. The independent validation cohort included roughly 19 hyperthyroidism patients plus 17 patients who later progressed from hyperthyroidism to ophthalmopathy. In roughly 6 hyperthyroidism patients, the T-cell repertoire of thyroid tissue was compared with the T-cell repertoire of blood. Once sampling was done, hyperthyroidism patients were given methimazole at a starting dose of 30 mg daily, while ophthalmopathy patients were given high-dose intravenous methylprednisolone. The approximately 97 discovery patients were randomly divided into training and test sets at a 7:3 ratio.

This clonotype was counted ten times or more. The specificity of this receptor is unknown. Per-nucleotide qualities are absent, and no much larger clonotype sits a single base away. For repertoire sequencing, the TCR beta CDR3 regions were amplified from RNA transcripts. The first round of RT-PCR was done with HTBI primers and the Qiagen OneStep RT-PCR kit, and was followed by a second round of multiplex PCR, then size selection and purification. Libraries were sequenced paired-end with 100 bp reads on an Illumina HiSeq2000. The original pipeline was this. SOAPnuke was used to process the reads, removing any read that contained adapters or uncalled bases, had a mean Phred below 15, or lacked an exact match to the constant primer or identifier. High-quality paired reads were merged with COPE v1.2.5. Clonotypes were defined as unique nucleotide sequences and were aligned to IMGT TRB V, D and J references using MiTCR v1.1. The analysis was limited to V-J combinations with a frequency above 0.0001, which together covered approximately 99% of the repertoires. A TCR clonal expansion and chaos score per V-J combination was defined as the ratio of F50 clonal expansion to chaos observed in the TCRdist matrix. Features were reduced by Welch's t-statistics and random forest to about a dozen V-J combinations, which fed a naive Bayes classifier. The Morisita-Horn index was used to measure how similar the thyroid and blood repertoires were. TCRdb handled the public reads itself, with Q25 trimming in fastp and clone calling in MiXCR, and kept productive beta chains. A single entry per CDR3 protein holds the most common genes and DNA from its merged rows. The V and J calls and clone size come from TCRdb's table, not from the authors' own analysis. The sample data list 360,000 or so distinct CDR3 sequences, and 18% of these were observed just once. The leading ten clones occupy roughly 1.5% of the sample.

The ophthalmopathy patients had moderately to severely active disease, with a Clinical Activity Score of 3 or higher, a NOSPECS grade of 4 or higher, and a disease duration of less than 3 months. Patients with other autoimmune diseases, uncontrolled infections, pregnancy or lactation were excluded from the study. Clinical symptoms, serum thyroxine, TRAb, thyroid ultrasound and orbital computed tomography were used for diagnosis. Using Ficoll-Paque density gradient centrifugation, PBMCs were isolated from 9.5 to 10 ml of fresh peripheral blood. Total RNA was extracted using Trizol reagent, and RNA quality was checked on an Agilent 2100 Bioanalyzer. CDR1 and CDR2 are drawn from the germline V gene (reference sequence): MNHEY, SMNVEV. Its CDR3 holds 15 amino acids, cysteine through phenylalanine. Only the CDR3 part of the read is kept: 45 bases, read in frame from the first base. V loses 3 bases, J loses 5 bases, and the germline ends lie 11 bases apart.

General findings and caveats noted by the study authors: In cross-validation, the 13-signature model distinguished ophthalmopathy from stable hyperthyroidism with 85% to 90% sensitivity and almost 83% specificity, and in the test set the corresponding values were about 80% and 75%. Sample size was not statistically predetermined, and group allocation was not concealed from the investigators. Among expanded thyroid clonotypes with frequency above 0.001, most also showed up in blood, which suggests that blood repertoires may reflect the thyroid immune response. In validation, the model predicted ophthalmopathy progression with about 64% sensitivity and approximately 72% specificity; roughly 11 predicted patients were CT-confirmed with GO in a median of about 6.2 months.

The clonotype comes from a woman under 30 with Graves' ophthalmopathy. Donor details come from another sample of the same person, matched by shared clones. The sequence links TRBV27 to TRBJ1-6, with an unclear D gene assignment. Source material: peripheral blood. The sequence in DNA is TGTGCCAGCAGTTTCCGGACGGCGAATAATTCACCCCTCCACTTT. Its protein is CASSFRTANNSPLHF.